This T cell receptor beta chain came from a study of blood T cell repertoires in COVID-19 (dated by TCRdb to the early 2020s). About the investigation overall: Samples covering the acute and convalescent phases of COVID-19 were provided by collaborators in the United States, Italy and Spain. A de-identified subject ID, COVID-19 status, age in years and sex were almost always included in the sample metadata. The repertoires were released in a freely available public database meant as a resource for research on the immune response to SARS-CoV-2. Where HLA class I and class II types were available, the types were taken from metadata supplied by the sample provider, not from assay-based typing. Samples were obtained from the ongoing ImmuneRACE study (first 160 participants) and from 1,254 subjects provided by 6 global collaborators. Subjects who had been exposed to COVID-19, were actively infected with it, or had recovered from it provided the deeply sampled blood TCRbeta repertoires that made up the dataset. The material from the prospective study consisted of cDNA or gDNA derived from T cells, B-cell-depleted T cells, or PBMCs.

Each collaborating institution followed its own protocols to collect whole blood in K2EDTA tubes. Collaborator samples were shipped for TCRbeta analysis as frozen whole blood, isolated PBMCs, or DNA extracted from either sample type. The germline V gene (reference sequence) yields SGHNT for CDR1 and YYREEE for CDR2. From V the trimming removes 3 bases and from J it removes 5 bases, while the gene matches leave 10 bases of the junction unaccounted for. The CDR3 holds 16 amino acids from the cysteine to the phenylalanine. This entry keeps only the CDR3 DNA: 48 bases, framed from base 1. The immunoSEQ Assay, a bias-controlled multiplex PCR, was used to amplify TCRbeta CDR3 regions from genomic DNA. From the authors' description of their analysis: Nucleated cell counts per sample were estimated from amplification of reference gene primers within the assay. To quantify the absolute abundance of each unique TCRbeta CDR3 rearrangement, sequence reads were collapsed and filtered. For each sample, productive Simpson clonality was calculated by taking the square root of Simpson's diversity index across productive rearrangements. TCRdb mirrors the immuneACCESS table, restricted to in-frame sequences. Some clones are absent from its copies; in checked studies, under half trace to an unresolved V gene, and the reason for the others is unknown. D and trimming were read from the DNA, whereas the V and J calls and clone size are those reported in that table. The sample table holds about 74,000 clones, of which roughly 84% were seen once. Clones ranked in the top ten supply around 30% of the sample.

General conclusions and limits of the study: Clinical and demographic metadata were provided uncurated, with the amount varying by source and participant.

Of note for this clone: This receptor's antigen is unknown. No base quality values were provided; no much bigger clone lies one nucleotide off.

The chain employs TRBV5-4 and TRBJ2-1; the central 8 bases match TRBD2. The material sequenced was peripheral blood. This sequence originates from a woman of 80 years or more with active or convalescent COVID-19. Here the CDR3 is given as CASSYYLAGFNNEQFF. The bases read TGTGCCAGCAGCTACTATCTAGCGGGCTTTAACAATGAGCAGTTCTTC.